The 2 T cell receptor beta chains below all came from one sample that was sequenced in a study of T cells in women clearing cervical HPV infection. Measured with immunoSEQ multiplex PCR; TCRdb has only the in-frame clones, and not every one. The repertoire table contains fewer than 35,000 clones. Sequenced sample: blood buffy coat. The receptors shown here come from a woman between 18 and 70 years old with a cervical HPV16 infection that either progressed to CIN3+ or cleared (not recorded which).

Details on this clone: The sequenced fragment ends 3 residues before the CDR3 boundary, so the rest is inferred from the germline J gene. The same CDR3 can be traced to other DNA sequences in this sample. The chain combines TRBV19 with TRBJ1-1; D perhaps matches TRBD1 (5 bases). This CDR3 comprises 16 residues. Germline assignment: CDR1 LNHDA and CDR2 SQIVND (reference sequence). The part of the CDR3 DNA that was read is TGTGCCAGTAGCGACCCGGGACTAGCGCGACGCAATGAG. As protein: CASSDPGLARRNE. The full CDR3 protein reads CASSDPGLARRNEAFF.

For this clone: The read stops 3 residues short of the end of the CDR3; the missing end is completed from the germline J gene. Different DNA sequences within this sample yield the same CDR3. The V and J genes are TRBV4-1 and TRBJ1-1, with D possibly TRBD1 on 5 matching bases. Germline CDR1 and CDR2: MGHRA and YSYEKL. This CDR3 comprises 14 residues. The ends were cut back, 0 bases at V and 2 bases at J, with 7 bases in the middle. CDR3 bases read: TGCGCCAGCAGCCAAGAGACAGCAAACACTGAA. Residues: CASSQETANTE. The full CDR3 protein reads CASSQETANTEAFF.